This TCR beta chain came from a study of blood T cell repertoires in COVID-19. With 1 base clipped from V and 6 bases from J, the junction kept 10 bases outside the gene matches. The germline V gene has CDR1 SGHVS and CDR2 FQNEAQ. The CDR3 loop spans 17 amino acids. Across fewer than 25 US areas, participants ranged in age from about 18 to 90 years. The repertoire was sequenced with immunoSEQ multiplex PCR; TCRdb's copy has only in-frame clones and lacks some. Among hundreds of thousands of clones listed, 85% to 90% were seen once. The TCR was taken from a woman aged 18-35 years with acute COVID-19. The rearrangement uses TRBV7-8 and TRBJ2-5; TRBD2 agrees at 11 bases. The material sequenced was PBMCs or T cells enriched from blood (not recorded which). This chain's CDR3 is CASSLGTSGQMGKTQYF. For the CDR3, the DNA is TGTGCCAGCAGCTTAGGGACTAGCGGGCAGATGGGCAAGACCCAGTACTTC. Drawing the rest from reference TRBV7-8 and TRBJ2-5, the complete variable domain is GAGVSQSPRYKVAKRGQDVALRCDPISGHVSLFWYQQALGQGPEFLTYFQNEAQLDKSGLPSDRFFAERPEGSVSTLKIQRTQQEDSAVYLCASSLGTSGQMGKTQYFGPGTRLLVL.